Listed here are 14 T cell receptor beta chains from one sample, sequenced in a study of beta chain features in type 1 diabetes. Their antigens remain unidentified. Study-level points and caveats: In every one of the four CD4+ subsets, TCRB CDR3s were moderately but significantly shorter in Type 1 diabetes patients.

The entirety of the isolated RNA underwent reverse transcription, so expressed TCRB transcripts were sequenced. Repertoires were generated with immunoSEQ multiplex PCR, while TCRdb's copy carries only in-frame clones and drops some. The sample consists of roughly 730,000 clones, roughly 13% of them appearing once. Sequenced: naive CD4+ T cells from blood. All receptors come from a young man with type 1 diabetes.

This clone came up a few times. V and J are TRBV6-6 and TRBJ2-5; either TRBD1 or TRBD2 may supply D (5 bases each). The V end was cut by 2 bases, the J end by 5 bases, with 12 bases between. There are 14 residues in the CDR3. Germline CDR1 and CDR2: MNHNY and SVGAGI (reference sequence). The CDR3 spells CASSYGTQDETQYF. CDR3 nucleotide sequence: TGTGCCAGCAGTTACGGGACCCAGGATGAGACCCAGTACTTC.

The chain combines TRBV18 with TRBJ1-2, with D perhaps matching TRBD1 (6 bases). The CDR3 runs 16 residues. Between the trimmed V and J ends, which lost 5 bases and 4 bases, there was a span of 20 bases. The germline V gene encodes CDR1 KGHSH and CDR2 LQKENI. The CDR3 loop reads CASSIRTEHFSYGYTF. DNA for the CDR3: TGTGCCAGCTCAATTCGGACAGAGCATTTTTCCTATGGCTACACCTTC.

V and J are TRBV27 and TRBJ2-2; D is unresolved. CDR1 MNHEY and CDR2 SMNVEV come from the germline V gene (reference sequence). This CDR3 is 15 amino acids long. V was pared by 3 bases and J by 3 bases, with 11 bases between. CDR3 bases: TGTGCCAGCAGTTTCTCTAGTTTAGACACCGGGGAGCTGTTTTTT. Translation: CASSFSSLDTGELFF.

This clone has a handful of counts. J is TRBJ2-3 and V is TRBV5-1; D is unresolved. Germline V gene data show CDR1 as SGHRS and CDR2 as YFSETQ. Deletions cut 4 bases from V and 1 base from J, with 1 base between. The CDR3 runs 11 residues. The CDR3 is CASSRTDTQYF. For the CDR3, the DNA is TGCGCCAGCAGCCGCACAGATACGCAGTATTTT.

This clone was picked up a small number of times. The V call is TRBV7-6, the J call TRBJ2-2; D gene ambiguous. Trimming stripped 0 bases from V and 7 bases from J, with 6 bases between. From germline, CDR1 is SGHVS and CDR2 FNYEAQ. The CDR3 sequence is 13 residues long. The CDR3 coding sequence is TGTGCCAGCAGCTTAGCGCGGAACGGGGAGCTGTTTTTT. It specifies CASSLARNGELFF. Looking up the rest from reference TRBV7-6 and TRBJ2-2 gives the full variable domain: GAGVSQSPRYKVTKRGQDVALRCDPISGHVSLYWYRQALGQGPEFLTYFNYEAQQDKSGLPNDRFSAERPEGSISTLTIQRTEQRDSAMYRCASSLARNGELFFGEGSRLTVL.

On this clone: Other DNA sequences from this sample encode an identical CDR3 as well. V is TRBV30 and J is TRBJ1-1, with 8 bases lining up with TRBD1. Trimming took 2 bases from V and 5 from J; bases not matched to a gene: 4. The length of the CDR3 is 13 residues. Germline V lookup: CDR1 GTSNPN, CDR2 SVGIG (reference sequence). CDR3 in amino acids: CAWSSQGGTEAFF. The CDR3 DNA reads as TGTGCCTGGAGTTCACAGGGGGGGACTGAAGCTTTCTTT.

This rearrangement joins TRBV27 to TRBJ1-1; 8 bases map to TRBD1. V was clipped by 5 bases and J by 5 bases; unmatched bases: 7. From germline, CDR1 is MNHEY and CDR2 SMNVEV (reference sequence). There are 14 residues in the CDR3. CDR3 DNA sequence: TGTGCCAGCAGTCTGGACAGGGTTCGAACTGAAGCTTTCTTT. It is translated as CASSLDRVRTEAFF.

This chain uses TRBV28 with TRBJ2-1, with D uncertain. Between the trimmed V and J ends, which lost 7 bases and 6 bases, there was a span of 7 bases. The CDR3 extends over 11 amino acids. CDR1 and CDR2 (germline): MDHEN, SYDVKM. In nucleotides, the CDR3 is TGTGCCAGCACTTCCCCCAATGAGCAGTTCTTC. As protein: CASTSPNEQFF. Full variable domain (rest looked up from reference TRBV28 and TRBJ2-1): DVKVTQSSRYLVKRTGEKVFLECVQDMDHENMFWYRQDPGLGLRLIYFSYDVKMKEKGDIPEGYSVSREKKERFSLILESASTNQTSMYLCASTSPNEQFFGPGTRLTVL.

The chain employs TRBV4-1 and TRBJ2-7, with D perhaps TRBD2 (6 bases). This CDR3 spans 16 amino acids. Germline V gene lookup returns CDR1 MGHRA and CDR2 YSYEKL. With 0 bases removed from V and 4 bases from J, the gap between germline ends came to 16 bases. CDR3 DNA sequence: TGCGCCAGCAGCCAAGAGCGGGGCGGAGGCACTTACGAGCAGTACTTC. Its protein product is CASSQERGGGTYEQYF.

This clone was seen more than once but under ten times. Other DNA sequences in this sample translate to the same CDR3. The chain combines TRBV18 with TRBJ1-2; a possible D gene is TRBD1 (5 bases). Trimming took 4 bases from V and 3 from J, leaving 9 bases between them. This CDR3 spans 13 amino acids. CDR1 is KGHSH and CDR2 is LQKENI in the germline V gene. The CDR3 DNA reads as TGTGCCAGCTCACAAGGACAAGACTATGGCTACACCTTC. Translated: CASSQGQDYGYTF. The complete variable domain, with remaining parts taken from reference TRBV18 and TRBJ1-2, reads NAGVMQNPRHLVRRRGQEARLRCSPMKGHSHVYWYRQLPEEGLKFMVYLQKENIIDESGMPKERFSAEFPKEGPSILRIQQVVRGDSAAYFCASSQGQDYGYTFGSGTRLTVV.

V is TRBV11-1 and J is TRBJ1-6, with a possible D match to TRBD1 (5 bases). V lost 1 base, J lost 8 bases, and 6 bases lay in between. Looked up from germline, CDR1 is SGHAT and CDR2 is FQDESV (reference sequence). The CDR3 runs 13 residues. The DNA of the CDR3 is TGTGCCAGCAGCTTAGAAGGGGATTCACCCCTCCACTTT. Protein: CASSLEGDSPLHF.

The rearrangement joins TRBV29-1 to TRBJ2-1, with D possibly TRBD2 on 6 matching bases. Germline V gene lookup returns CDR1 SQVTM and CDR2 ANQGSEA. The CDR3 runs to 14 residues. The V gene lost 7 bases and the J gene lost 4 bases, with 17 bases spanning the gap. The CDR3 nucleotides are TGCAGCGCCAGGATAGCGGCTGAATACAATGAGCAGTTCTTC. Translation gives CSARIAAEYNEQFF.

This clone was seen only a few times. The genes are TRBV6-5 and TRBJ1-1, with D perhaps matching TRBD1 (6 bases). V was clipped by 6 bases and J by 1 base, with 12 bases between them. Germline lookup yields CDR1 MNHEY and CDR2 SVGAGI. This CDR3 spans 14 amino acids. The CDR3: CASRMDRENTEAFF. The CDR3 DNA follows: TGTGCCAGCAGGATGGACAGAGAGAACACTGAAGCTTTCTTT.

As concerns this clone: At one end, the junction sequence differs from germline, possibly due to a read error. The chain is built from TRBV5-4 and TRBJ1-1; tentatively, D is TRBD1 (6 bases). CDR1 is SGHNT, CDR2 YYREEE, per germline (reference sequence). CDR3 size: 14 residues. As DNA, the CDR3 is TGTGCCAGCACCTTGACAGGAGATAACACTGAAGCTTTCTTT. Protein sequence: CASTLTGDNTEAFF.